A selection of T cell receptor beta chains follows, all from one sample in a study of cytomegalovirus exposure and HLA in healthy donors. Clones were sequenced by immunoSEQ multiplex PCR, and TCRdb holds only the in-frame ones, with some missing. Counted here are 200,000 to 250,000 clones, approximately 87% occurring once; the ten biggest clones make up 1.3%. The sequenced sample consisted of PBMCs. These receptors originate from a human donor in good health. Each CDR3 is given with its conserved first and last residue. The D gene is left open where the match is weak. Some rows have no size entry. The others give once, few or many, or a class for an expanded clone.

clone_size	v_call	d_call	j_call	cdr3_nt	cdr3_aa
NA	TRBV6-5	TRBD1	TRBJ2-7	TGTGCCAGCAGCAGGGACAGGGTCGCCGAGCAGTACTTC	CASSRDRVAEQYF
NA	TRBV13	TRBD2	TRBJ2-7	TGTGCCAGCAGCCTAGGGACTAGCGCCTCCTACGAGCAGTACTTC	CASSLGTSASYEQYF
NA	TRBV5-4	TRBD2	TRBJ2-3	TGTGCCAGCAGCCCCGGGACTAGCGGCCCCTTCGGCACAGATACGCAGTATTTT	CASSPGTSGPFGTDTQYF
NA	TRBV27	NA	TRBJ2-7	TGTGCCAGCAGCCCCAGGGCCTACGAGCAGTACTTC	CASSPRAYEQYF
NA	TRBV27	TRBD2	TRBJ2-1	TGTGCCAGCAGTTTATCGTCTAGCGGGACCCCCAATGAGCAGTTCTTC	CASSLSSSGTPNEQFF
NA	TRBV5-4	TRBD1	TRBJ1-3	TGTGCCAGCAGCTTGGGGGGACAGGGGGTACAAGCCGGAAACACCATATATTTT	CASSLGGQGVQAGNTIYF
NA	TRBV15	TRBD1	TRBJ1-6	TGTGCCACCAGCAGAGTAAGACAGGGGAGAAGCAATTCACCCCTCCACTTT	CATSRVRQGRSNSPLHF
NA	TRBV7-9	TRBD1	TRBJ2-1	TGTGCCAGCAGCTTAATAGGCCGGGACAGGGGGTCCGATGAGCAGTTCTTC	CASSLIGRDRGSDEQFF
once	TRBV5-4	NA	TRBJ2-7	TGTGCCAGCAGCTTTGAAGGGGCCTCTTTCGGTGAGCAGTACTTC	CASSFEGASFGEQYF
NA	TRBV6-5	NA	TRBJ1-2	TGTGCCAGCAGACCGGGGACACCTTTTTACTATGGCTACACCTTC	CASRPGTPFYYGYTF
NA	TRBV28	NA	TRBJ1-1	TGTGCCAGCAGTTACCCCCGGGGGGCAAACTTGGGCACTGAAGCTTTCTTT	CASSYPRGANLGTEAFF
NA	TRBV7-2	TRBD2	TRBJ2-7	TGTGCCAGCAGCTTAGATGGGGGGGGCTACGAGCAGTACTTC	CASSLDGGGYEQYF
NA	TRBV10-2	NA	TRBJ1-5	TGCGCCAGCAGTGGTGAGGGCTATCAGCCCCAGCATTTT	CASSGEGYQPQHF
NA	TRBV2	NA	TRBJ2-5	TGTGCCAGCGACAGACAGGAAGGGACCCAGTACTTC	CASDRQEGTQYF
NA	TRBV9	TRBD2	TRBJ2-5	TGTGCCAGCAGCGAGCACGGGGGGGCGGAGACCCAGTACTTC	CASSEHGGAETQYF
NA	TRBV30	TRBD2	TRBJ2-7	TGTGCCTGGAGTGTACAGGGGACTAGCGGTTACGAGCAGTACTTC	CAWSVQGTSGYEQYF
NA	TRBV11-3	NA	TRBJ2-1	TGTGCCAGCAGCAGCGGACTTCATCTCAATGAGCAGTTCTTC	CASSSGLHLNEQFF
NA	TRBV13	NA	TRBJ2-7	TGTGCCAGCAGCTTATTCGTTTTCTTCTACGAGCAGTACTTC	CASSLFVFFYEQYF
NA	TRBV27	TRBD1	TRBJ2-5	TGTGCCAGCAGAACCCTCACAGGGGAGTTGGAGACCCAGTACTTC	CASRTLTGELETQYF
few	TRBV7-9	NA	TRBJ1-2	TGTGCCAGCAGTTTTATAACGGACGGGACAACACTTGATGGCTACACCTTC	CASSFITDGTTLDGYTF
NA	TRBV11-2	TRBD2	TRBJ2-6	TGTGCCAGCAGCTTAGCCGGACTAGTCAGCTCTGGGGCCAACGTCCTGACTTTC	CASSLAGLVSSGANVLTF
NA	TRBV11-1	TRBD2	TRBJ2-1	TGTGCCAGCAGCTTAGGGACTAGCGTCTATGAGCAGTTCTTC	CASSLGTSVYEQFF
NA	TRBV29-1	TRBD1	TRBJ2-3	TGCAGCGTTAAACCTCCGGGACAGAGAGACTATACGCAGTATTTT	CSVKPPGQRDYTQYF
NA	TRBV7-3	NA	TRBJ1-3	TGTGCCAGCAGCCCTTTACAGGGAAACACCATATATTTT	CASSPLQGNTIYF